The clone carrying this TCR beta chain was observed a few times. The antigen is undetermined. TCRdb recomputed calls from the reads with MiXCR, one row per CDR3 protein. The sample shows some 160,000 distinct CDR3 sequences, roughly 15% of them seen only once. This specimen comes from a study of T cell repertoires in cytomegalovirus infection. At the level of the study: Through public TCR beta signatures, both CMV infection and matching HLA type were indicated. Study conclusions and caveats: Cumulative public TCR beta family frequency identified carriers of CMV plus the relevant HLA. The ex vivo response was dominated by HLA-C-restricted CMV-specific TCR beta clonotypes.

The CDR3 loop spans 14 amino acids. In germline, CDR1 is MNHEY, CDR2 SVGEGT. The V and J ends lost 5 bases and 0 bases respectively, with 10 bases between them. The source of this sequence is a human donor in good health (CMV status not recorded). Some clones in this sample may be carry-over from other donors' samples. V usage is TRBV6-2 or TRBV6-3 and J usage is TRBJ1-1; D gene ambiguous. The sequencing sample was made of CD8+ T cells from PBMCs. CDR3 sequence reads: CASSIRILNTEAFF. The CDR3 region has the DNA TGTGCCAGCAGTATTAGGATTTTGAACACTGAAGCTTTCTTT.